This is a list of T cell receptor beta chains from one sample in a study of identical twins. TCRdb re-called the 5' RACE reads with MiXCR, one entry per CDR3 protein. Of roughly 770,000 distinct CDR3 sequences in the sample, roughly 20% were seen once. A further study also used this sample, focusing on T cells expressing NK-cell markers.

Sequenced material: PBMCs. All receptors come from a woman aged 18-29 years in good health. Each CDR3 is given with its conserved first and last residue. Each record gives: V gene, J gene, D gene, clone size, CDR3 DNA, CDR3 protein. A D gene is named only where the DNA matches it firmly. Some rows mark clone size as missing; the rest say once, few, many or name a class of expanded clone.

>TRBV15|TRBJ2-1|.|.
TGTGCCACCAGTAGACTTGGCGGGGCCACCTACAATGAGCAGTTCTTC
CATSRLGGATYNEQFF
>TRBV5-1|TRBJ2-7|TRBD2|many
TGTGCCAGCAGTTTCGGGACTAGCGGCTCCTACGAGCAGTACTTC
CASSFGTSGSYEQYF
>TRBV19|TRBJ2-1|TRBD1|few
TGTGCCAGTACCCCGACAGGGGACAGGGGTGAGCAGTTCTTC
CASTPTGDRGEQFF
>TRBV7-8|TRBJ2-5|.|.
TGTGCCAGCAGCCTAGGGACCAAAGAGACCCAGTACTTC
CASSLGTKETQYF
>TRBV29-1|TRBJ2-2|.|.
TGCAGCGTTGAAGGAAGGGGGGACAGGAACACCGGGGAGCTGTTTTTT
CSVEGRGDRNTGELFF
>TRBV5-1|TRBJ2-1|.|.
TGCGCCAGCAGCCCTACTCGGACGGGCAATGAGCAGTTCTTC
CASSPTRTGNEQFF
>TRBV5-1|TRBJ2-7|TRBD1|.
TGCGCCAGCAGCTCATGGACAGGTCTGATTAAGTACTTC
CASSSWTGLIKYF
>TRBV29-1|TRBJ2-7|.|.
TGCAGCGTTTTTTCGCGCTCCTACGAGCAGTACTTC
CSVFSRSYEQYF
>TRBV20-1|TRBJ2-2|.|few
TGCAGTGCTCATTTTGCCGGGGAGCTGTTTTTT
CSAHFAGELFF
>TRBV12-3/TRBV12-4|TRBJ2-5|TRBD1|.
TGTGCCAGCAGTTTTATGCAGGGGGAAGAGACCCAGTACTTC
CASSFMQGEETQYF
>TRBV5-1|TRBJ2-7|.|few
TGCGCCAGCAGCTCGCAGGGGGGACCCTCCTACGAGCAGTACTTC
CASSSQGGPSYEQYF
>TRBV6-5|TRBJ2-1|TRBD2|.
TGTGCCAGCAGTTACGAAGCGGGAGGGTCTTCTCCTGAGCAGTTCTTC
CASSYEAGGSSPEQFF
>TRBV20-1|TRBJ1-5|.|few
TGCAGTGCTTCAGTTCGGGGGAGCAATCAGCCCCAGCATTTT
CSASVRGSNQPQHF
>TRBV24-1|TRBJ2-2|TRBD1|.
TGTGCCACCAGTTCGACAGGGGGGAACGGGGAGCTGTTTTTT
CATSSTGGNGELFF